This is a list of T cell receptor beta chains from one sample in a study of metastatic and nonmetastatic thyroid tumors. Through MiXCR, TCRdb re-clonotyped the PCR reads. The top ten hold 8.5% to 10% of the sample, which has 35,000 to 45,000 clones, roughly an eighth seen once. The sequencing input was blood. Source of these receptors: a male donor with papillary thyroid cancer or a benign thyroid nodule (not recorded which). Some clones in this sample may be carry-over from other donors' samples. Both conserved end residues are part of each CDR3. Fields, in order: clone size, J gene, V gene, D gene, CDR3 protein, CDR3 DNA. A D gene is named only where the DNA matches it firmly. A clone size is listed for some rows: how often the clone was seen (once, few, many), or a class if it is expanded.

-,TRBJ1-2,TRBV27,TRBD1,CASSSTTTGGFHGYTF,TGTGCCAGCAGTTCTACAACGACAGGGGGCTTTCATGGCTACACCTTC
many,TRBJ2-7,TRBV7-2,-,CASTGGPGPTYEQYF,TGTGCCAGCACAGGGGGGCCGGGACCAACCTACGAGCAGTACTTC
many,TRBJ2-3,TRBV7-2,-,CASSLLRLQKTDTQYF,TGTGCCAGCAGCTTATTAAGATTACAGAAAACAGATACGCAGTATTTT
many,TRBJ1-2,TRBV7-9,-,CASSLAGTYGYTF,TGTGCCAGCAGCTTAGCAGGGACCTATGGCTACACCTTC
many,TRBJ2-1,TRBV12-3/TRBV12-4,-,CASSTGGVGNEQFF,TGTGCTAGCAGCACAGGAGGGGTTGGCAATGAGCAGTTCTTC
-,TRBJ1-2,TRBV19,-,CASSDSFYGYTF,TGTGCCAGTAGTGACAGCTTCTATGGCTACACCTTC
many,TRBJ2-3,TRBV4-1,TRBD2,CASSQLAPGSGMVDTQYF,TGCGCCAGCAGCCAATTGGCGCCGGGAAGCGGGATGGTAGATACGCAGTATTTT
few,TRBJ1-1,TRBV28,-,CASSSGGASSTEAFF,TGTGCCAGCAGCTCCGGGGGGGCTTCGAGCACTGAAGCTTTCTTT
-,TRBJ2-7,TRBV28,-,CASRRSHSYEQYF,TGTGCCAGCAGGAGGAGCCACTCCTACGAGCAGTACTTC
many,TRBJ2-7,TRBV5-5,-,CASTGGGFEQYF,TGTGCCAGCACCGGTGGCGGGTTCGAGCAGTACTTC